This TCR beta chain was recovered during a study of beta chain features in type 1 diabetes. Expressed TCRB transcripts were sequenced after all isolated RNA was converted to cDNA. Produced via immunoSEQ multiplex PCR; TCRdb's table is partial and in-frame only. Here the sample spans 850,000 to 900,000 clones, roughly 15% being singletons. V shed 3 bases and J 6 bases; nucleotides not matched to a gene: 5. The germline V gene encodes CDR1 SGHTA and CDR2 FQGNSA. This CDR3 contains 14 residues. This receptor was obtained from a woman under 30 in good health. V is TRBV7-2 and J is TRBJ2-1, with TRBD2 matching over 7 bases. Specimen: naive CD4+ T cells from blood. The CDR3 DNA reads TGTGCCAGCAGCTTGGCAGGACTAGTCAATGAGCAGTTCTTC. Its protein is CASSLAGLVNEQFF.